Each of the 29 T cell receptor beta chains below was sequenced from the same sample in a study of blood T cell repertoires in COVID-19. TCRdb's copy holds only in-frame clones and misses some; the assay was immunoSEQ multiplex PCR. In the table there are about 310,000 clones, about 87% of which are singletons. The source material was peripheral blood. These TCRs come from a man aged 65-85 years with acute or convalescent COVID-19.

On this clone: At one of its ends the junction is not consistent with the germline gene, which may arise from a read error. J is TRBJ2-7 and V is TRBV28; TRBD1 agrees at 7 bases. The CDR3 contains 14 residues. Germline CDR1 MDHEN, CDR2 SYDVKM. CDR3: CASRTGQPSHEQYF. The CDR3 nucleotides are TGTGCCAGCAGAACGGGACAGCCCTCCCACGAGCAGTACTTC.

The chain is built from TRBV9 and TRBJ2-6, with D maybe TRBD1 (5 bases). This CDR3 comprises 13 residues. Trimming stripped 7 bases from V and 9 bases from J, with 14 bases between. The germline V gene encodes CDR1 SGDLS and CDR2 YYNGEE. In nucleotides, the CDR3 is TGTGCCAGCGGCAACGACAGATTCAACGTCCTGACTTTC. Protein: CASGNDRFNVLTF. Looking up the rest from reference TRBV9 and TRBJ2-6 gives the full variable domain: DSGVTQTPKHLITATGQRVTLRCSPRSGDLSVYWYQQSLDQGLQFLIQYYNGEERAKGNILERFSAQQFPDLHSELNLSSLELGDSALYFCASGNDRFNVLTFGAGSRLTVL.

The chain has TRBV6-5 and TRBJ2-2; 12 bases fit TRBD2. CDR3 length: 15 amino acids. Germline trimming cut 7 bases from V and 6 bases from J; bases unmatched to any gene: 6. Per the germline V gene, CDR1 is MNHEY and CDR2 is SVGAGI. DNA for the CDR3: TGTGCCAGCACCTCCGGACTAGCGGGGCCCGGGGAGCTGTTTTTT. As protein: CASTSGLAGPGELFF.

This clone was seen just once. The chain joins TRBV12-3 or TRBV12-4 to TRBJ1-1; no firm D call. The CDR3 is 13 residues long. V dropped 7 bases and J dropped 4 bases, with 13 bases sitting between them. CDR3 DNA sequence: TGTGCCAGCACACCTACAGCGGGCACTGAAGCTTTCTTT. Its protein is CASTPTAGTEAFF.

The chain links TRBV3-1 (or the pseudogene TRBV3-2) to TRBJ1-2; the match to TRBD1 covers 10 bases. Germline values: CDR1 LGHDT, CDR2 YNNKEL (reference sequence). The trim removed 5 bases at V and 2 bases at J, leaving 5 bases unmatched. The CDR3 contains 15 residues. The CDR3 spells CASSKRQGANYGYTF. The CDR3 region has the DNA TGTGCCAGCAGCAAAAGACAGGGGGCGAACTATGGCTACACCTTC.

In DNA form, the CDR3 reads TGTGCCAGCAGTCCCCAAGACAGGAGTCATCAGCCCCAGCATTTT. Translated: CASSPQDRSHQPQHF. The chain carries TRBV28 and TRBJ1-5; possible D gene TRBD1, 6 bases. This CDR3 has 15 residues. Trimming pared 5 bases from V and 5 bases from J, leaving 16 bases between. Germline V gives CDR1 MDHEN, CDR2 SYDVKM. Using reference TRBV28 and TRBJ1-5 for the parts outside the CDR3, the full variable domain is DVKVTQSSRYLVKRTGEKVFLECVQDMDHENMFWYRQDPGLGLRLIYFSYDVKMKEKGDIPEGYSVSREKKERFSLILESASTNQTSMYLCASSPQDRSHQPQHFGDGTRLSIL.

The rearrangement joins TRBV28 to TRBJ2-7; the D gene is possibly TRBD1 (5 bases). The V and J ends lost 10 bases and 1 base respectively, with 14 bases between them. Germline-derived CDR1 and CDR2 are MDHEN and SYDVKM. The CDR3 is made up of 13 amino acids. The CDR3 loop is CATINTGSYEQYF. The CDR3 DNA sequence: TGTGCCACCATCAATACAGGTTCCTACGAGCAGTACTTC. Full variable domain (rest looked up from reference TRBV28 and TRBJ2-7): DVKVTQSSRYLVKRTGEKVFLECVQDMDHENMFWYRQDPGLGLRLIYFSYDVKMKEKGDIPEGYSVSREKKERFSLILESASTNQTSMYLCATINTGSYEQYFGPGTRLTVT.

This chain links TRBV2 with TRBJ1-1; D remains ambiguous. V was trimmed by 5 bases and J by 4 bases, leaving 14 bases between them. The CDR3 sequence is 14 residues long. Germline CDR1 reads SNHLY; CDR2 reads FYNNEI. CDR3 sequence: CASSRDGVGTEAFF. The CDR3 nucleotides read TGTGCCAGCAGTCGTGACGGGGTGGGCACTGAAGCTTTCTTT. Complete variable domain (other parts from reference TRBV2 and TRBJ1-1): EPEVTQTPSHQVTQMGQEVILRCVPISNHLYFYWYRQILGQKVEFLVSFYNNEISEKSEIFDDQFSVERPDGSNFTLKIRSTKLEDSAMYFCASSRDGVGTEAFFGQGTRLTVV.

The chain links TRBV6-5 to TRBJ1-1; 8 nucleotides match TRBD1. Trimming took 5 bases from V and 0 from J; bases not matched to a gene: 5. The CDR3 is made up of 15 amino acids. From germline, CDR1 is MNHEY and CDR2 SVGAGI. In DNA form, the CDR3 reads TGTGCCAGCAGTCAGTGGGACAGGCTGAACACTGAAGCTTTCTTT. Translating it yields CASSQWDRLNTEAFF.

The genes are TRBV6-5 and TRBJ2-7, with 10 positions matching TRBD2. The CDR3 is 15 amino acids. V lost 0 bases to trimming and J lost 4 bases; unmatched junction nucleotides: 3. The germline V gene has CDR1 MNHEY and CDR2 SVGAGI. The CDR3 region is CASSYSLAGSYEQYF. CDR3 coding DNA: TGTGCCAGCAGTTACTCACTAGCGGGATCGTACGAGCAGTACTTC.

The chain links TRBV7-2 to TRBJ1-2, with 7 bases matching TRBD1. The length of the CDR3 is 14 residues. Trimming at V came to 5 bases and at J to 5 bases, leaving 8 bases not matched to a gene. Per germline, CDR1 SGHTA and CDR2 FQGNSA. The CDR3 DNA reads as TGTGCCAGCAGCCAACCGACAGGGACATATGGCTACACCTTC. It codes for CASSQPTGTYGYTF.

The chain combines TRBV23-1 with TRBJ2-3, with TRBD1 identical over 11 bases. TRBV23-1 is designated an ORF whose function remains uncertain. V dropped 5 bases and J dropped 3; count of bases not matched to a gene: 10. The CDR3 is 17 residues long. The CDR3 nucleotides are TGCGCCAGCAGTTACCCACGGGACAGGGGGTTGACAGATACGCAGTATTTT. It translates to CASSYPRDRGLTDTQYF.

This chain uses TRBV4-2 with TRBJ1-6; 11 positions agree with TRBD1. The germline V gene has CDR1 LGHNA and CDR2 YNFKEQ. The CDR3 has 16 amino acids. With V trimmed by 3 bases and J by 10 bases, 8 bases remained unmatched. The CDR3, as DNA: TGTGCCAGCAGCCAGGGCTTGGGACAGGGGGAATCACCCCTCCACTTT. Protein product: CASSQGLGQGESPLHF.

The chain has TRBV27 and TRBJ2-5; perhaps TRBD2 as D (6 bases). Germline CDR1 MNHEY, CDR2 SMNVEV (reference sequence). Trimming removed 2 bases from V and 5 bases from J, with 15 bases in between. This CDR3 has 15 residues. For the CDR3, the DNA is TGTGCCAGCAGTTTAGGAGGGGTTATTGGGGAGACCCAGTACTTC. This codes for CASSLGGVIGETQYF.

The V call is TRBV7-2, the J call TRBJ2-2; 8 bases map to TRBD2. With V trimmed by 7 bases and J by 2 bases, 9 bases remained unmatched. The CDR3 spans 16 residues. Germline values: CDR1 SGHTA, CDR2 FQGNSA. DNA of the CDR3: TGTGCCAGCACCCGTACTAGCGGAGGAAACACCGGGGAGCTGTTTTTT. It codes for CASTRTSGGNTGELFF.

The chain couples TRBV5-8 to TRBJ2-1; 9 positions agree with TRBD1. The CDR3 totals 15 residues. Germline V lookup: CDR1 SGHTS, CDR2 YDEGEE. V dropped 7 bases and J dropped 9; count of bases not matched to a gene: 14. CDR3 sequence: CASPAEQGAFGEQFF. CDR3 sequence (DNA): TGTGCCAGCCCGGCGGAACAGGGGGCATTCGGTGAGCAGTTCTTC.

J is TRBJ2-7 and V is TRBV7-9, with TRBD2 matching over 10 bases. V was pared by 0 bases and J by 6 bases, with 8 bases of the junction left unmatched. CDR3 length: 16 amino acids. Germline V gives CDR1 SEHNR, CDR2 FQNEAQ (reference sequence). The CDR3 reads CASSLALAGVLLEQYF. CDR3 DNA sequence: TGTGCCAGCAGCTTAGCGCTAGCGGGAGTTCTCCTCGAGCAGTACTTC.

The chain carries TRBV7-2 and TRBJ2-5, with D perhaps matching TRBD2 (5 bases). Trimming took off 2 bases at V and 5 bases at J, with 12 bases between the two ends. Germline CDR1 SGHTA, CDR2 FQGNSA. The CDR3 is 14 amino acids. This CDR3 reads CASSLRGSWETQYF. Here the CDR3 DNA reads TGTGCCAGCAGCTTACGAGGGTCGTGGGAGACCCAGTACTTC.

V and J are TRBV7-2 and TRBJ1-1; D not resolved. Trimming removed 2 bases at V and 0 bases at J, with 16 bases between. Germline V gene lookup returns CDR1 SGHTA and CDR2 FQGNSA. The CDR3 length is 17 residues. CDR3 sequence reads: CASSLTVLFTMNTEAFF. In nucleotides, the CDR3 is TGTGCCAGCAGCTTAACCGTTCTCTTTACTATGAACACTGAAGCTTTCTTT.

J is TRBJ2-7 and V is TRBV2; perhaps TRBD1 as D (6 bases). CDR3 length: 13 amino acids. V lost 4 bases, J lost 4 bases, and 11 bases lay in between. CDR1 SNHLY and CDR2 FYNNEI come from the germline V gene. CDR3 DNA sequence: TGTGCCAGCAGTGGGGACAACGGGTACGAGCAGTACTTC. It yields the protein CASSGDNGYEQYF. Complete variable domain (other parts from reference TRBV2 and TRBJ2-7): EPEVTQTPSHQVTQMGQEVILRCVPISNHLYFYWYRQILGQKVEFLVSFYNNEISEKSEIFDDQFSVERPDGSNFTLKIRSTKLEDSAMYFCASSGDNGYEQYFGPGTRLTVT.

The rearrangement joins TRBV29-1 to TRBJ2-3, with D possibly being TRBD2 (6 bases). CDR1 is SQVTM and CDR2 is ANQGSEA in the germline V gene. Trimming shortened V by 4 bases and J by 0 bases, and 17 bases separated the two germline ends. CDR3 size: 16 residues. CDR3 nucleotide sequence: TGCAGCGTTGGTCTTGGGCTAGCGACCAGCACAGATACGCAGTATTTT. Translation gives CSVGLGLATSTDTQYF.

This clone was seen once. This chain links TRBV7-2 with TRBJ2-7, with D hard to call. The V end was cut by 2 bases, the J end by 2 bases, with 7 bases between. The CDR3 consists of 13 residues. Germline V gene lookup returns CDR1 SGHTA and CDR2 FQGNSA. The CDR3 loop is CASSLMKPYEQYF. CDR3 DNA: TGTGCCAGCAGCTTAATGAAGCCCTACGAGCAGTACTTC.

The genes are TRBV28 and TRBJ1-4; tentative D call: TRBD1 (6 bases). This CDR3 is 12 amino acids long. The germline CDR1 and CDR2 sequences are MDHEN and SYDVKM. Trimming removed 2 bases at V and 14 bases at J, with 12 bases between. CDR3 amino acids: CASSLEAGALFF. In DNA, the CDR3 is TGTGCCAGCAGTTTAGAGGCAGGGGCCCTGTTTTTT.

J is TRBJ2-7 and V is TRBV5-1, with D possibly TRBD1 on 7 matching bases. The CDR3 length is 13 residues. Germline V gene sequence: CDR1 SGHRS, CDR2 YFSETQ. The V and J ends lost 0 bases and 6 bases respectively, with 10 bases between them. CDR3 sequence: CASSLAQGGEQYF. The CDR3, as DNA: TGCGCCAGCAGCTTGGCCCAGGGGGGCGAGCAGTACTTC.

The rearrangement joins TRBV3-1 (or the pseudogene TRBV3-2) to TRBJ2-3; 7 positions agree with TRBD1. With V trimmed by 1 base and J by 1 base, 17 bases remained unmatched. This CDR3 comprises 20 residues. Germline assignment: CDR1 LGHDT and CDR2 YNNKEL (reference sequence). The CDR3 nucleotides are TGTGCCAGCAGCCAAGTGCTAGAAACACAGGGGTCGTTTGGCACAGATACGCAGTATTTT. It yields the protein CASSQVLETQGSFGTDTQYF.

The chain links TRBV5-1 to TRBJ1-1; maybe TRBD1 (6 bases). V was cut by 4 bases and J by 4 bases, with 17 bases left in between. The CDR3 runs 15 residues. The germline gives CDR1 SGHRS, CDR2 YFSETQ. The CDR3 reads CASSANGQRLTEAFF. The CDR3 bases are TGCGCCAGCAGCGCGAACGGACAGAGACTCACTGAAGCTTTCTTT.

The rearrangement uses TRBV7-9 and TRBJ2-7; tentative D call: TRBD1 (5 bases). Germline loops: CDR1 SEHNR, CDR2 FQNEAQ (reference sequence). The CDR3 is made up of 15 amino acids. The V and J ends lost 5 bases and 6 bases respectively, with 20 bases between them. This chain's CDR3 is CASSPDKSRVGEQYF. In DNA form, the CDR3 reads TGTGCCAGCAGCCCGGACAAATCGAGAGTGGGCGAGCAGTACTTC.

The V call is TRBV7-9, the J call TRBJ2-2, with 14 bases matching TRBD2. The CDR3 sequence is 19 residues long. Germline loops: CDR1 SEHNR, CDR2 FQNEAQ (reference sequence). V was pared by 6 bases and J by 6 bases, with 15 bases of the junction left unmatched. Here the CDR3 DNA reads TGTGCCAGCAGTTATATACCGGGACTAGCGGGAGTGGGGGCCGGGGAGCTGTTTTTT. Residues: CASSYIPGLAGVGAGELFF.

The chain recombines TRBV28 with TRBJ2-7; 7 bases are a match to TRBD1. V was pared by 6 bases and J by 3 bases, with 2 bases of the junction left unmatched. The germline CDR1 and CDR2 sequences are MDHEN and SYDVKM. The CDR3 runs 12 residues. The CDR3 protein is CASRQGFYEQYF. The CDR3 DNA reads TGTGCCAGCAGACAGGGGTTCTACGAGCAGTACTTC.